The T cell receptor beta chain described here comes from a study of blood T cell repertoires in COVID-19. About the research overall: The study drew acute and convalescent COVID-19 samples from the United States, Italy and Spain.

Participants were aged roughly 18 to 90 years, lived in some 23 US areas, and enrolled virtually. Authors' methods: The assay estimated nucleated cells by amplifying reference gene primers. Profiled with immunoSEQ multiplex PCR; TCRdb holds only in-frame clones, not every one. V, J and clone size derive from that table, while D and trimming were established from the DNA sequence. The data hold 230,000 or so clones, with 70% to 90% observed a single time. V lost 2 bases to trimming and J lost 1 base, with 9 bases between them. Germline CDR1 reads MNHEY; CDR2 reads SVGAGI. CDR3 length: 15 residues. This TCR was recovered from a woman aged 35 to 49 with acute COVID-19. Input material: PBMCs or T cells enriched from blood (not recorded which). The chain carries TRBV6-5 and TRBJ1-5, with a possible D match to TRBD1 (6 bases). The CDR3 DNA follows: TGTGCCAGCAGTTACCGACAGGACAGCAATCAGCCCCAGCATTTT. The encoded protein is CASSYRQDSNQPQHF.